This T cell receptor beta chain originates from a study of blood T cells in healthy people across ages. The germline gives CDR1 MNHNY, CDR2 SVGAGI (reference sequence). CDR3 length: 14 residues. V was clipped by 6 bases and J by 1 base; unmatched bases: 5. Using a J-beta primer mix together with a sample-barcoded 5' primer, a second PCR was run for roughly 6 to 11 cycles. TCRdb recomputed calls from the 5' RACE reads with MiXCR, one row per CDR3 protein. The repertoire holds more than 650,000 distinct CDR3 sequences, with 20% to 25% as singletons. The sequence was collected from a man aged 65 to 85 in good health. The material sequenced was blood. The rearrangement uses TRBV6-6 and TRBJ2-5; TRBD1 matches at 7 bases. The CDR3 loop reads CASRPGTAQETQYF. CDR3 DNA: TGTGCCAGCAGGCCCGGGACAGCCCAAGAGACCCAGTACTTC.